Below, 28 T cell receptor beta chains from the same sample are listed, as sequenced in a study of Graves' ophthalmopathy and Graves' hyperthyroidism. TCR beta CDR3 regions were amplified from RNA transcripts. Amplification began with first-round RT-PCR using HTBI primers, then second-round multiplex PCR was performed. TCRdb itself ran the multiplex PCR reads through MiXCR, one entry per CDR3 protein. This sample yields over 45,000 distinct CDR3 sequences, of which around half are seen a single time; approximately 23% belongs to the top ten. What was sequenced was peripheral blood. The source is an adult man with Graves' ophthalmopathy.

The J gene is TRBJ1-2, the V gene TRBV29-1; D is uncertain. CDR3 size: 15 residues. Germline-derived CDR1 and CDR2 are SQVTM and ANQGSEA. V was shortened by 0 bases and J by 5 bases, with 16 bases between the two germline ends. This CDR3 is CSVEDRFPWTYGYTF. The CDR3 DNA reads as TGCAGCGTTGAAGATCGTTTCCCGTGGACTTATGGCTACACCTTC. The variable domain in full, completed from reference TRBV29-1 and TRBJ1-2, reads SAVISQKPSRDICQRGTSLTIQCQVDSQVTMMFWYRQQPGQSLTLIATANQGSEATYESGFVIDKFPISRPNLTFSTLTVSNMSPEDSSIYLCSVEDRFPWTYGYTFGSGTRLTVV.

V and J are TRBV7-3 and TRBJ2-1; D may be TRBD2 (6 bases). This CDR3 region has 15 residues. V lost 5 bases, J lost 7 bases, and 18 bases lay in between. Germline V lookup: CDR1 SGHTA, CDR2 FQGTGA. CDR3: CASSIHPGTGNEQFF. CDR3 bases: TGTGCCAGCAGCATTCATCCCGGGACTGGGAATGAGCAGTTCTTC. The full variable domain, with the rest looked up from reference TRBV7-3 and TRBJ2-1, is GAGVSQTPSNKVTEKGKYVELRCDPISGHTALYWYRQSLGQGPEFLIYFQGTGAADDSGLPNDRFFAVRPEGSVSTLKIQRTERGDSAVYLCASSIHPGTGNEQFFGPGTRLTVL.

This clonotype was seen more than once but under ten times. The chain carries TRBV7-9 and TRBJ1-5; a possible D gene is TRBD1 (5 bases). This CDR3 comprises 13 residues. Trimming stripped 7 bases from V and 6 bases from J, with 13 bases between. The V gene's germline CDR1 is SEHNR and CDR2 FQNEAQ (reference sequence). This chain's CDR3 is CASKQAEGQPQHF. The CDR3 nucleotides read TGTGCCAGCAAACAGGCCGAGGGTCAGCCCCAGCATTTT.

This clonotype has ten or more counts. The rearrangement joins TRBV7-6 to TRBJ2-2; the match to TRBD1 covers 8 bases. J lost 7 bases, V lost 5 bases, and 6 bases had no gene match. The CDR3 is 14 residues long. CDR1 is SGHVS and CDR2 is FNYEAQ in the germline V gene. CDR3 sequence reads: CASSQTGEGGELFF. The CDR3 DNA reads TGTGCCAGCAGCCAGACAGGGGAAGGCGGGGAGCTGTTTTTT.

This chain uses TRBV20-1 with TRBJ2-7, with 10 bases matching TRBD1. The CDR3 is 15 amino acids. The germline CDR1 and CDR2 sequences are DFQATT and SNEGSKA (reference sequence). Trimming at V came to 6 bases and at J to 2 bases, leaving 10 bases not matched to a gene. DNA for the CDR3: TGCAGTGCCCTATACCGGGACAGGGGCACCTACGAGCAGTACTTC. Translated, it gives CSALYRDRGTYEQYF.

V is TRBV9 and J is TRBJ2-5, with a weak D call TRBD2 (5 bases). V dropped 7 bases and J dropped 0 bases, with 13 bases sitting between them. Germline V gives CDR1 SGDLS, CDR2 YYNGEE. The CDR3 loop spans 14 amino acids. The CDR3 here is CASDTEGNQETQYF. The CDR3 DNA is TGTGCCAGCGATACTGAGGGAAACCAAGAGACCCAGTACTTC.

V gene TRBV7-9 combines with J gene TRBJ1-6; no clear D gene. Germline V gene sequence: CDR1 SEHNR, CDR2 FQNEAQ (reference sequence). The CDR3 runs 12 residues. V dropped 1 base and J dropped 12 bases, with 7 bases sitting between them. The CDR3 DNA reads TGTGCCAGCAGCTTAGAGGGATTACCCCTCCACTTT. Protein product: CASSLEGLPLHF.

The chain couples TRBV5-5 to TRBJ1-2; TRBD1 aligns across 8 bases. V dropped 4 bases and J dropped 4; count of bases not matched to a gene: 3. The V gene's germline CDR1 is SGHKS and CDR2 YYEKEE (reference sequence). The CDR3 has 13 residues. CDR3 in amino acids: CASSGDRTYGYTF. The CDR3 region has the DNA TGTGCCAGCAGCGGGGACAGGACCTATGGCTACACCTTC.

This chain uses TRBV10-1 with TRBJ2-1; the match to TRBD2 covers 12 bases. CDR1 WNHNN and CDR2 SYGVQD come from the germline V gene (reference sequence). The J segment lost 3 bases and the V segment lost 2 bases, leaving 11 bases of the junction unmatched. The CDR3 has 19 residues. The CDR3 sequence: CASSERGGRLAGVYNEQFF. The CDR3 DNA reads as TGCGCCAGCAGTGAGCGGGGGGGGAGACTAGCGGGGGTCTACAATGAGCAGTTCTTC.

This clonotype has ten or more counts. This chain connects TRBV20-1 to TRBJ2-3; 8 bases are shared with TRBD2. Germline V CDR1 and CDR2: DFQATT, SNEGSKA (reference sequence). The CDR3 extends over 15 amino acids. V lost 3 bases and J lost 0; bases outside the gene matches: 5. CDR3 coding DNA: TGCAGTGCTAGTGTAAGCGGGGGTAGCACAGATACGCAGTATTTT. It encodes CSASVSGGSTDTQYF.

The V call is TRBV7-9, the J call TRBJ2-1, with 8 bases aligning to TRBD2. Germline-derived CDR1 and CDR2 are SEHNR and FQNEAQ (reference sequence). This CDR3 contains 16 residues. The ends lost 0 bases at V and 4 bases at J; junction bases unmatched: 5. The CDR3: CASSLAGLAGYNEQFF. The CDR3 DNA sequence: TGTGCCAGCAGCTTAGCAGGCCTAGCGGGTTACAATGAGCAGTTCTTC.

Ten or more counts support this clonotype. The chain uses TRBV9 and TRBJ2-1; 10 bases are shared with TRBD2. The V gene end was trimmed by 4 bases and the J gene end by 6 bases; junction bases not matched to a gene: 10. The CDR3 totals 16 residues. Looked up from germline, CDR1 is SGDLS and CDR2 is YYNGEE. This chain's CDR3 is CASSTHSGRPGNEQFF. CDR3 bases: TGTGCCAGCAGCACTCATAGCGGGAGGCCTGGCAATGAGCAGTTCTTC.

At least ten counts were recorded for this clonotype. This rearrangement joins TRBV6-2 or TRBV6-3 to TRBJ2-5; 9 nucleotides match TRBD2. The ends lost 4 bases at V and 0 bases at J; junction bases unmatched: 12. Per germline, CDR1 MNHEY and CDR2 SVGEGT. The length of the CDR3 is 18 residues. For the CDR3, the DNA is TGTGCCAGCAGTTTAGCGGGGGTGACCTCCCTGTACCAAGAGACCCAGTACTTC. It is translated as CASSLAGVTSLYQETQYF.

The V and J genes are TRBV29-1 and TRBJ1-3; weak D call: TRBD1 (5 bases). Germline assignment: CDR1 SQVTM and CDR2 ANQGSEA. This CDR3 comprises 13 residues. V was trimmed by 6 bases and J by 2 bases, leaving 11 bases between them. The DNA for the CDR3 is TGCAGCGTCCAGGGCCTGACTGGAAACACCATATATTTT. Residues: CSVQGLTGNTIYF. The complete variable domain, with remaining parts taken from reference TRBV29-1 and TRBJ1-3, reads SAVISQKPSRDICQRGTSLTIQCQVDSQVTMMFWYRQQPGQSLTLIATANQGSEATYESGFVIDKFPISRPNLTFSTLTVSNMSPEDSSIYLCSVQGLTGNTIYFGEGSWLTVV.

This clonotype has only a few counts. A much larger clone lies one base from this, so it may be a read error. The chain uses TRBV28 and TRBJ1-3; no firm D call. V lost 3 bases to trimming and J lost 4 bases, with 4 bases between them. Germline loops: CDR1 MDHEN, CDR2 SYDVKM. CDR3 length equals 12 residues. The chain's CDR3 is CASSFDGNTIYF. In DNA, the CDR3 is TGTGCCAGCAGTTTTGACGGAAACACCATATATTTT. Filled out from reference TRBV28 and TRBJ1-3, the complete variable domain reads DVKVTQSSRYLVKRTGEKVFLECVQDMDHENMFWYRQDPGLGLRLIYFSYDVKMKEKGDIPEGYSVSREKKERFSLILESASTNQTSMYLCASSFDGNTIYFGEGSWLTVV.

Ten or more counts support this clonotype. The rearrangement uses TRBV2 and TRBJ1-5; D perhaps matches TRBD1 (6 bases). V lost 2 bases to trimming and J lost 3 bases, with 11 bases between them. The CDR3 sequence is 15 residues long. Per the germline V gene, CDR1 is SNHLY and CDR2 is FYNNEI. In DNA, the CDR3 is TGTGCCAGCAGTGAAAAGGACAGATACAATCAGCCCCAGCATTTT. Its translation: CASSEKDRYNQPQHF.

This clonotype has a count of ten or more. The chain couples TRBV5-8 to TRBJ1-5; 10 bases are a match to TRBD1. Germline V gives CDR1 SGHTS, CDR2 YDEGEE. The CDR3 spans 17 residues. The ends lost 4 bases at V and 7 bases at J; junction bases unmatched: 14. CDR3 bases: TGTGCCAGCAGCCAGGGAACGGGACAGGGGCTAGGGCAGCCCCAGCATTTT. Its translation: CASSQGTGQGLGQPQHF.

In DNA form, the CDR3 reads TGTGCCATCAGTGAGTCGCGACTAGCGGGAGGGTACGAGCAGTACTTC. This gives the protein CAISESRLAGGYEQYF. The chain carries TRBV10-3 and TRBJ2-7, with 14 bases fitting TRBD2. The CDR3 is 16 amino acids. The germline V gene encodes CDR1 ENHRY and CDR2 SYGVKD. The V gene end was trimmed by 0 bases and the J gene end by 4 bases; junction bases not matched to a gene: 2.

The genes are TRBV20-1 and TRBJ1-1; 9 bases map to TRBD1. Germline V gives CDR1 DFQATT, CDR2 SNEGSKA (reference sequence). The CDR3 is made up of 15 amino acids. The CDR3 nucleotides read TGCAGGGCGGAAAGGGACAGGGTCATGAACACTGAAGCTTTCTTT. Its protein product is CRAERDRVMNTEAFF.

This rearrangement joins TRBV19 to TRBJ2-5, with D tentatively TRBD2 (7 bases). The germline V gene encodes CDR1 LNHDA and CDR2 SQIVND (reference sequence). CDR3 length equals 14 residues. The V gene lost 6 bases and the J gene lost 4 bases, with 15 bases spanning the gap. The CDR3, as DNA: TGTGCCAGTAGGTGGGGGGGGCCGGGAGAGACCCAGTACTTC. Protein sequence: CASRWGGPGETQYF.

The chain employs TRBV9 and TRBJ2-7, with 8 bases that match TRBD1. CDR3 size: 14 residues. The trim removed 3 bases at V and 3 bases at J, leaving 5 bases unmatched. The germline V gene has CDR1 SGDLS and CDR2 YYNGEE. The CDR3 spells CASSEGTGDYEQYF. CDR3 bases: TGTGCCAGCAGCGAGGGGACAGGTGACTACGAGCAGTACTTC.

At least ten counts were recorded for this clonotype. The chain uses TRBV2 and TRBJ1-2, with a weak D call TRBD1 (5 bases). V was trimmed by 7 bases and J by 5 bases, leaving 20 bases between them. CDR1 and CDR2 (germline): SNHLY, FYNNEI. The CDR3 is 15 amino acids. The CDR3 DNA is TGTGCCAGCACCGGGGGGGGGTCGCCGCATTATGGCTACACCTTC. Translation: CASTGGGSPHYGYTF. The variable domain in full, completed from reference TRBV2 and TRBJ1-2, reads EPEVTQTPSHQVTQMGQEVILRCVPISNHLYFYWYRQILGQKVEFLVSFYNNEISEKSEIFDDQFSVERPDGSNFTLKIRSTKLEDSAMYFCASTGGGSPHYGYTFGSGTRLTVV.

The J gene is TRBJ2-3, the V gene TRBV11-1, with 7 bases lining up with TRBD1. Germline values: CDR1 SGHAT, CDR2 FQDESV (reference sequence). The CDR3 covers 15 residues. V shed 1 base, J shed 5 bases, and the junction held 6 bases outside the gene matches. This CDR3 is CASSLVRGLGDTQYF. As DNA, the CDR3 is TGTGCCAGCAGCTTAGTGAGGGGGCTGGGAGATACGCAGTATTTT.

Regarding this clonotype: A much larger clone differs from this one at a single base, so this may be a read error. CDR3 DNA sequence: TGTGCCAGCAGCTCCCTCGCAGAGCCCCTAAGCGCCTACGAGCAGTACTTC. This gives the protein CASSSLAEPLSAYEQYF. The rearrangement joins TRBV13 to TRBJ2-7; no definite D call. From germline, CDR1 is PRHDT and CDR2 FYEKMQ (reference sequence). The length of the CDR3 is 17 residues. Deletions cut 4 bases from V and 2 bases from J, with 21 bases between.

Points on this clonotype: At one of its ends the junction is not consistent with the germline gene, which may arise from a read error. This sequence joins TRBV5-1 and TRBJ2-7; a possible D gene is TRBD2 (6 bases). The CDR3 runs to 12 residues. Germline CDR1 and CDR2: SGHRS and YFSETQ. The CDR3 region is CASSFNTGRWDF. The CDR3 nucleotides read TGCGCCAGCAGCTTCAATACGGGGAGGTGGGACTTC.

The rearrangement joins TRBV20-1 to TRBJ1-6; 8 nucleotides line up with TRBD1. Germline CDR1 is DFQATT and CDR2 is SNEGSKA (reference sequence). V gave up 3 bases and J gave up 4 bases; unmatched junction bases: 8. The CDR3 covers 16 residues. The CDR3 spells CSARRRDRPYNSPLHF. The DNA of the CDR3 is TGCAGTGCTAGGAGAAGGGACAGGCCGTATAATTCACCCCTCCACTTT.

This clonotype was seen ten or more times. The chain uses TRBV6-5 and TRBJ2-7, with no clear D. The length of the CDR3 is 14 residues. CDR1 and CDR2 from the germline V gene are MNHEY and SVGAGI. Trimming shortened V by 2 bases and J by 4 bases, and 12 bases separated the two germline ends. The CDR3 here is CASSYDPTYYEQYF. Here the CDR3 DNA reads TGTGCCAGCAGTTACGACCCAACCTATTACGAGCAGTACTTC.

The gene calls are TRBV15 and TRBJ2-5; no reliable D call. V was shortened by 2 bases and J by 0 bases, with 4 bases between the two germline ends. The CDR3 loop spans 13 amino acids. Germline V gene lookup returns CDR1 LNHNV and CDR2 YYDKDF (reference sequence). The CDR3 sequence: CATSRSYQETQYF. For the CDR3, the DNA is TGTGCCACCAGCAGATCGTACCAAGAGACCCAGTACTTC.